This T cell receptor beta chain was obtained from a study of cytomegalovirus exposure and HLA in healthy donors. Points from the study as a whole: Among the sequence variants, a highly shared cluster was likely an artifact of sequencing. Among the most significant clusters, several appeared linked to common viral pathogens in a later analysis. Among TCR beta chains of equal frequency, HLA-associated ones were more clonally expanded in a later analysis.

This clone has just a few counts. Antigen specificity is unknown. Per germline, CDR1 SGHDN and CDR2 FVKESK. This CDR3 spans 17 amino acids. The ends were cut back, 10 bases at V and 5 bases at J, with 27 bases in the middle. It was with 60 Vbeta and 13 Jbeta primers that the PCR ran. Clones were read by immunoSEQ multiplex PCR, and TCRdb kept only the in-frame ones, dropping some. The table lists over 100,000 clones, approximately 77% of them singletons. The material sequenced was PBMCs. This receptor was obtained from a male donor in good health and CMV-seropositive. This chain uses TRBV14 with TRBJ2-1, with D perhaps matching TRBD2 (6 bases). CDR3 DNA sequence: TGTGCCACCTCATCAAAAGGGCTAGCGCCGCGGAACAATGAGCAGTTCTTC. Translation: CATSSKGLAPRNNEQFF.